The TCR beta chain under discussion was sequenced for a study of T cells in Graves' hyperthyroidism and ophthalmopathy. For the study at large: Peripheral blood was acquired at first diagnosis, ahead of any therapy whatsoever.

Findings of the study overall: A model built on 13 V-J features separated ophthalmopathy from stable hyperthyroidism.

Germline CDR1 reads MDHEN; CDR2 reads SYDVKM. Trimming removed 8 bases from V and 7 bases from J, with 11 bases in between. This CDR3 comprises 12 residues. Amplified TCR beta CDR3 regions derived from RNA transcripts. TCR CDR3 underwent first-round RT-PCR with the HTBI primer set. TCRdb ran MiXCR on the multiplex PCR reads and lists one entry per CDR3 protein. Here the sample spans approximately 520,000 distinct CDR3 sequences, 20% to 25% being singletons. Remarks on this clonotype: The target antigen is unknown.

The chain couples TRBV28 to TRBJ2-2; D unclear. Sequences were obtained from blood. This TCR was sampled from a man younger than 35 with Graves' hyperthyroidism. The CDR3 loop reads CASGLSGGELFF. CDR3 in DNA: TGTGCCAGCGGGTTGAGTGGCGGGGAGCTGTTTTTT.